The 26 T cell receptor beta chains in this list originate from one sample, sequenced in a study of OX40 agonist ivuxolimab in advanced cancers. The table came from immunoSEQ multiplex PCR; TCRdb's copy has only in-frame clones and leaves some out. The sample yields some 42,000 clones, approximately 90% seen once. Sequenced material: CD4+ or CD8+ T cells sorted from blood, taken in a trial of the OX40 agonist ivuxolimab. The source is an adult with an advanced solid tumor such as melanoma, head and neck, liver or kidney cancer.

The chain joins TRBV2 to TRBJ2-2, with no clear D. From germline, CDR1 is SNHLY and CDR2 FYNNEI. Trimming took off 0 bases at V and 4 bases at J, with 0 bases between the two ends. The CDR3 is made up of 12 amino acids. The CDR3 sequence: CASSEATGELFF. DNA of the CDR3: TGTGCCAGCAGTGAAGCCACCGGGGAGCTGTTTTTT.

This clone was seen only a few times. The chain carries TRBV2 and TRBJ1-2; TRBD1 aligns across 8 bases. Germline CDR1 is SNHLY and CDR2 is FYNNEI. This CDR3 has 11 amino acids. Germline trimming cut 8 bases from V and 5 bases from J; bases unmatched to any gene: 1. The CDR3 loop is CASRTGYGYTF. The CDR3 bases are TGTGCCAGCCGGACAGGGTATGGCTACACCTTC.

The V call is TRBV6-4, the J call TRBJ2-2, with D perhaps matching TRBD1 or TRBD2 (5 bases each). Germline CDR1 and CDR2: MRHNA and SNTAGT. CDR3 length: 14 amino acids. Trimming shortened V by 2 bases and J by 6 bases, and 10 bases separated the two germline ends. The CDR3 is CASSDGLGAGELFF. For the CDR3, the DNA is TGTGCCAGCAGTGACGGGCTGGGGGCCGGGGAGCTGTTTTTT.

V usage is TRBV2 and J usage is TRBJ2-5; D may match TRBD1 or TRBD2 (7 bases each). In germline, CDR1 is SNHLY, CDR2 FYNNEI. CDR3 length: 14 residues. V lost 8 bases and J lost 4, with 17 bases in between. The CDR3 spells CASGRQGGRETQYF. The CDR3 region has the DNA TGTGCCAGCGGTAGACAGGGAGGGAGAGAGACCCAGTACTTC.

The genes are TRBV5-6 and TRBJ2-1; TRBD1 matches 11 bases. The germline CDR1 and CDR2 sequences are SGHDT and YYEEEE. CDR3 length equals 15 residues. Germline trimming cut 5 bases from V and 4 bases from J; bases unmatched to any gene: 5. DNA for the CDR3: TGTGCCAGCAGTACCGGGACAGGGGGTTACAATGAGCAGTTCTTC. Translated: CASSTGTGGYNEQFF.

The gene calls are TRBV7-9 and TRBJ2-2, with 8 bases that match TRBD1. V gave up 5 bases and J gave up 0 bases; unmatched junction bases: 8. This CDR3 has 17 amino acids. The V gene's germline CDR1 is SEHNR and CDR2 FQNEAQ (reference sequence). CDR3 sequence: CASSPRQGPSNTGELFF. The CDR3 region has the DNA TGTGCCAGCAGCCCCCGACAGGGGCCCTCGAACACCGGGGAGCTGTTTTTT.

V and J are TRBV7-2 and TRBJ2-6; 8 nucleotides agree with TRBD1. Germline V gene sequence: CDR1 SGHTA, CDR2 FQGNSA. This CDR3 spans 19 amino acids. V dropped 5 bases and J dropped 4; count of bases not matched to a gene: 16. The CDR3 coding sequence is TGTGCCAGCAGCCTTCGGACAGGGAGGAATTCAAGGGGGGCCAACGTCCTGACTTTC. Translated, it gives CASSLRTGRNSRGANVLTF.

This sequence joins TRBV4-2 and TRBJ2-1; 8 bases map to TRBD2. Germline V gene data show CDR1 as LGHNA and CDR2 as YNFKEQ. The CDR3 covers 16 residues. V shed 4 bases and J 5 bases; nucleotides not matched to a gene: 10. The DNA of the CDR3 is TGTGCCAGCAGCCCCCTTACTGCGGGGGGTCACAATGAGCAGTTCTTC. Its translation is CASSPLTAGGHNEQFF.

V is TRBV14 and J is TRBJ2-7, with a tentative D call TRBD1 (6 bases). This CDR3 has 14 amino acids. Germline loops: CDR1 SGHDN, CDR2 FVKESK. The V and J ends lost 2 bases and 3 bases respectively, with 11 bases between them. The CDR3 sequence is CASSQTQGRYEQYF. The CDR3 nucleotides read TGTGCCAGCAGCCAAACCCAGGGGCGCTACGAGCAGTACTTC.

The rearrangement uses TRBV19 and TRBJ2-3; 10 nucleotides agree with TRBD1. The germline V gene encodes CDR1 LNHDA and CDR2 SQIVND (reference sequence). The trim removed 8 bases at V and 3 bases at J, leaving 11 bases unmatched. The CDR3 is 16 residues long. CDR3 DNA: TGTGCCAGTCCAATAAGACAGGGGGCTCCTACAGATACGCAGTATTTT. It specifies CASPIRQGAPTDTQYF.

V and J are TRBV30 and TRBJ1-1; no clear D gene. CDR1 GTSNPN and CDR2 SVGIG come from the germline V gene (reference sequence). With 3 bases removed from V and 0 bases from J, the gap between germline ends came to 8 bases. This CDR3 is built from 13 residues. CDR3 DNA: TGTGCCTGGAGGAGACACATGAACACTGAAGCTTTCTTT. Protein: CAWRRHMNTEAFF. Full variable domain (outside the CDR3, taken from reference TRBV30 and TRBJ1-1): SQTIHQWPATLVQPVGSPLSLECTVEGTSNPNLYWYRQAAGRGLQLLFYSVGIGQISSEVPQNLSASRPQDRQFILSSKKLLLSDSGFYLCAWRRHMNTEAFFGQGTRLTVV.

This chain joins TRBV30 and TRBJ2-5; TRBD2 matches at 9 bases. Per the germline V gene, CDR1 is GTSNPN and CDR2 is SVGIG (reference sequence). This CDR3 region has 16 residues. With V trimmed by 0 bases and J by 5 bases, 10 bases remained unmatched. For the CDR3, the DNA is TGTGCCTGGAGTGTACGGGCGGGAGGGCCCTCGGAGACCCAGTACTTC. This translates into CAWSVRAGGPSETQYF.

The chain employs TRBV19 and TRBJ2-1; 8 bases match TRBD2. Germline CDR1 and CDR2: LNHDA and SQIVND (reference sequence). V dropped 7 bases and J dropped 4; count of bases not matched to a gene: 6. This CDR3 is built from 14 residues. The CDR3: CASNSGGVYNEQFF. For the CDR3, the DNA is TGTGCCAGTAATTCCGGGGGGGTGTACAATGAGCAGTTCTTC.

This chain connects TRBV19 to TRBJ2-7; D is uncertain. Germline V gene sequence: CDR1 LNHDA, CDR2 SQIVND (reference sequence). The length of the CDR3 is 14 residues. V was pared by 4 bases and J by 0 bases, with 10 bases between. DNA of the CDR3: TGTGCCAGTAGTAAGGACCCTAGCTCCTACGAGCAGTACTTC. It specifies CASSKDPSSYEQYF.

The chain combines TRBV28 with TRBJ1-5, with no clear D. V lost 6 bases, J lost 0 bases, and 15 bases lay in between. CDR3 length: 16 amino acids. Germline-derived CDR1 and CDR2 are MDHEN and SYDVKM. This CDR3 reads CASRLSGLYSNQPQHF. For the CDR3, the DNA is TGTGCCAGCAGGTTGTCGGGCCTCTATAGCAATCAGCCCCAGCATTTT.

The rearrangement uses TRBV5-5 and TRBJ2-1; D possibly corresponds to TRBD1 (5 bases). Germline V lookup: CDR1 SGHKS, CDR2 YYEKEE (reference sequence). The CDR3 is made up of 11 amino acids. Deletions cut 0 bases from V and 14 bases from J, with 9 bases between. CDR3 sequence: CASSLEGMEFF. The CDR3 nucleotides are TGTGCCAGCAGCTTGGAGGGGATGGAGTTCTTC.

This clone is a singleton in its sample. This chain links TRBV7-9 with TRBJ2-3, with D perhaps TRBD1 (6 bases). Per germline, CDR1 SEHNR and CDR2 FQNEAQ (reference sequence). Between the trimmed V and J ends, which lost 3 bases and 4 bases, there was a span of 11 bases. CDR3 length equals 14 residues. CDR3 nucleotide sequence: TGTGCCAGCAGCTTGGATCAGGGGTCAGATACGCAGTATTTT. Its protein is CASSLDQGSDTQYF.

The chain carries TRBV7-3 and TRBJ2-1; D is ambiguous. The germline CDR1 and CDR2 sequences are SGHTA and FQGTGA. Trimming shortened V by 0 bases and J by 0 bases, and 6 bases separated the two germline ends. The CDR3 loop spans 15 amino acids. CDR3 amino acids: CASSLTVSSYNEQFF. The CDR3 DNA follows: TGTGCCAGCAGCTTAACCGTTAGCTCCTACAATGAGCAGTTCTTC.

The chain joins TRBV14 to TRBJ2-7; 8 bases align to TRBD2. This CDR3 comprises 14 residues. The trim removed 4 bases at V and 3 bases at J, leaving 5 bases unmatched. Looked up from germline, CDR1 is SGHDN and CDR2 is FVKESK. CDR3 region: CASSPTSGSYEQYF. The CDR3 DNA reads as TGTGCCAGCAGCCCTACCAGCGGGAGCTACGAGCAGTACTTC.

Concerning this clone: The same CDR3 is also encoded by other DNA sequences in this sample. This sequence joins TRBV19 and TRBJ2-5; the match to TRBD1 covers 7 bases. CDR1 LNHDA and CDR2 SQIVND come from the germline V gene (reference sequence). V shed 4 bases and J 4 bases; nucleotides not matched to a gene: 0. CDR3 length: 12 residues. DNA for the CDR3: TGTGCCAGTAGTACAGGGGGAGAGACCCAGTACTTC. Translating it yields CASSTGGETQYF.

As DNA, the CDR3 is TGCGCCAGCAGCCCGGGGACAGGAACCTACGAGCAGTACTTC. This encodes CASSPGTGTYEQYF. The gene calls are TRBV5-1 and TRBJ2-7; 8 bases match TRBD1. In germline, CDR1 is SGHRS, CDR2 YFSETQ. V lost 4 bases, J lost 2 bases, and 5 bases stayed unmatched. The CDR3 contains 14 residues.

The rearrangement links TRBV4-1 to TRBJ1-5, with 7 bases identical to TRBD1. Germline lookup yields CDR1 MGHRA and CDR2 YSYEKL. V dropped 4 bases and J dropped 5; count of bases not matched to a gene: 5. The CDR3 has 14 residues. The CDR3 DNA is TGCGCCAGCAGCCCCGGACAGGCCGATCAGCCCCAGCATTTT. Its protein is CASSPGQADQPQHF.

V usage is TRBV7-3 and J usage is TRBJ2-1, with TRBD1 as a possible D gene (6 bases). Trimming cost V 5 bases and J 7 bases, with 21 bases left between them. The germline V gene has CDR1 SGHTA and CDR2 FQGTGA. This CDR3 comprises 16 residues. CDR3: CASSPEQGRGLNEQFF. CDR3 nucleotide sequence: TGTGCCAGCAGCCCAGAACAGGGTAGGGGTTTAAATGAGCAGTTCTTC.

This clone was observed once. The chain combines TRBV28 with TRBJ2-7; 8 nucleotides match TRBD1. V dropped 3 bases and J dropped 4; count of bases not matched to a gene: 8. Germline V gene sequence: CDR1 MDHEN, CDR2 SYDVKM. The CDR3 is 15 residues long. DNA for the CDR3: TGTGCCAGCAGTTTGGGGACAGGACCATATTACGAGCAGTACTTC. This gives the protein CASSLGTGPYYEQYF.

The chain recombines TRBV19 with TRBJ2-3; 8 nucleotides line up with TRBD1. CDR3 size: 13 residues. Unmatched junction bases numbered 5, after V lost 3 bases and J lost 9 bases. Looked up from germline, CDR1 is LNHDA and CDR2 is SQIVND (reference sequence). CDR3 coding DNA: TGTGCCAGTAGTATCCGGACAGGGTCAACGCAGTATTTT. Amino acids: CASSIRTGSTQYF.

This rearrangement joins TRBV5-6 to TRBJ2-5, with D perhaps being TRBD1 or TRBD2 (5 bases each). This CDR3 has 14 residues. Germline V gene sequence: CDR1 SGHDT, CDR2 YYEEEE. Trimming took off 4 bases at V and 2 bases at J, with 12 bases between the two ends. The CDR3 is CASSPGPGQETQYF. CDR3 in DNA: TGTGCCAGCAGCCCGGGACCGGGACAAGAGACCCAGTACTTC.